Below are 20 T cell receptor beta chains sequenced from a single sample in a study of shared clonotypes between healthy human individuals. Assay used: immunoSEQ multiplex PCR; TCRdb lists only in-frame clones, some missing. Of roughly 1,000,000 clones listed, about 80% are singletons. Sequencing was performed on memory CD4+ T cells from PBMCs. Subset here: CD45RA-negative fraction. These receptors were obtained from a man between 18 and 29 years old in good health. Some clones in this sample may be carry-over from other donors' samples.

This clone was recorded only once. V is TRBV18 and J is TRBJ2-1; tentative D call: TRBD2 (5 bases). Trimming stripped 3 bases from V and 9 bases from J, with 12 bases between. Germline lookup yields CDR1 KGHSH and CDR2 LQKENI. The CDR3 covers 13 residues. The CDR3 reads CASSPPPAVEQFF. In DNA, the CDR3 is TGTGCCAGCTCACCCCCTCCAGCGGTTGAGCAGTTCTTC.

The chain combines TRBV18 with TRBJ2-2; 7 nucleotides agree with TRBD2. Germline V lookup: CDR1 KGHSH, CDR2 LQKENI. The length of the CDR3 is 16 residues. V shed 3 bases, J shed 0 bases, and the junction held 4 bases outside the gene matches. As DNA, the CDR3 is TGTGCCAGCTCACCTCAGGGACTACCGAACACCGGGGAGCTGTTTTTT. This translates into CASSPQGLPNTGELFF.

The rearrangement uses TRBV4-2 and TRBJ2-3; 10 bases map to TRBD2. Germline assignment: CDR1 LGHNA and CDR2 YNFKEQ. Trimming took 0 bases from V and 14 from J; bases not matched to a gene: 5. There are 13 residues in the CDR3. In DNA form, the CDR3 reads TGTGCCAGCAGCCAAGATAGCGGGAGGTCTCCGTATTTT. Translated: CASSQDSGRSPYF.

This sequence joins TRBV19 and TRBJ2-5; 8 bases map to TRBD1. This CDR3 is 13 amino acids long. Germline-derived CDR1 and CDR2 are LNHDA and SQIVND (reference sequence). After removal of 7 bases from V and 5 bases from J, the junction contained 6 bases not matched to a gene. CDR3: CASKDRATETQYF. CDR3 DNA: TGTGCCAGTAAGGACAGGGCGACGGAGACCCAGTACTTC. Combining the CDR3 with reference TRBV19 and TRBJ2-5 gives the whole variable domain DGGITQSPKYLFRKEGQNVTLSCEQNLNHDAMYWYRQDPGQGLRLIYYSQIVNDFQKGDIAEGYSVSREKKESFPLTVTSAQKNPTAFYLCASKDRATETQYFGPGTRLLVL.

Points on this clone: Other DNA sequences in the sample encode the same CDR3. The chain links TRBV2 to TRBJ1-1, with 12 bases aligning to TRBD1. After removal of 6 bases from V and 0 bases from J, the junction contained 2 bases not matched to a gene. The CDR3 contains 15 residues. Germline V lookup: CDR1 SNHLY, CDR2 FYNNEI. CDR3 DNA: TGTGCCAGCAGCGGGACAGGGGGCGTGAACACTGAAGCTTTCTTT. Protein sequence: CASSGTGGVNTEAFF.

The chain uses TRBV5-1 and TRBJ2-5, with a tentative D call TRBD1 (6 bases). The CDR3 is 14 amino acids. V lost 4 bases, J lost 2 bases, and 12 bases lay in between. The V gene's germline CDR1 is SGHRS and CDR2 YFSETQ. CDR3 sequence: CASSHGTMQETQYF. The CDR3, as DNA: TGCGCCAGCAGCCACGGGACAATGCAAGAGACCCAGTACTTC. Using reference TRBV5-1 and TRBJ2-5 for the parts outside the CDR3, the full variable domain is KAGVTQTPRYLIKTRGQQVTLSCSPISGHRSVSWYQQTPGQGLQFLFEYFSETQRNKGNFPGRFSGRQFSNSRSEMNVSTLELGDSALYLCASSHGTMQETQYFGPGTRLLVL.

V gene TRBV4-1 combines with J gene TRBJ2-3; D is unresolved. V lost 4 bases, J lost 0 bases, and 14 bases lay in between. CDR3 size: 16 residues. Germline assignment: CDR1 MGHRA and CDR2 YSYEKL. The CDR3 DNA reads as TGCGCCAGCAGCCCGCCCTTTGACCCAAGCACAGATACGCAGTATTTT. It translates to CASSPPFDPSTDTQYF.

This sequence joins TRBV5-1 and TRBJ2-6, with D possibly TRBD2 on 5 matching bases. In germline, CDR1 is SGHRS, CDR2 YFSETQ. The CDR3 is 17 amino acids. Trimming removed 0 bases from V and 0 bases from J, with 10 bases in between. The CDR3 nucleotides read TGCGCCAGCAGCTTGGAGTTGGGAGCCTCTGGGGCCAACGTCCTGACTTTC. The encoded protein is CASSLELGASGANVLTF.

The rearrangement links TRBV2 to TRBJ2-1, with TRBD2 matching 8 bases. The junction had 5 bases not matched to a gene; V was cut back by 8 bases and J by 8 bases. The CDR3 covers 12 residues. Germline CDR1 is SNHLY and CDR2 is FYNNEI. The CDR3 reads CASASGGDEQFF. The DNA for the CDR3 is TGTGCCAGCGCATCGGGAGGGGATGAGCAGTTCTTC.

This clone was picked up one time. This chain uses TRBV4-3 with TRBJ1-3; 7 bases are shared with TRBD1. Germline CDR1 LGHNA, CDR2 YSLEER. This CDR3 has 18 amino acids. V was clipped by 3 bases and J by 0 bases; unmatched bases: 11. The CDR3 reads CASSQDFTGQRSGNTIYF. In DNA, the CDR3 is TGCGCCAGCAGCCAGGACTTTACGGGACAGCGCTCTGGAAACACCATATATTTT.

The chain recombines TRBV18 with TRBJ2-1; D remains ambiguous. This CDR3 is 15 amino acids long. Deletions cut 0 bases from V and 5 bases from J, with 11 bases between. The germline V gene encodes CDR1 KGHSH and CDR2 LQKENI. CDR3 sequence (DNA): TGTGCCAGCTCACCACCCCTCGGCAGCCACAATGAGCAGTTCTTC. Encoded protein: CASSPPLGSHNEQFF. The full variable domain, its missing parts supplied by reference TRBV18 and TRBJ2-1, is NAGVMQNPRHLVRRRGQEARLRCSPMKGHSHVYWYRQLPEEGLKFMVYLQKENIIDESGMPKERFSAEFPKEGPSILRIQQVVRGDSAAYFCASSPPLGSHNEQFFGPGTRLTVL.

As DNA, the CDR3 is TGTGCCAGCAGCCCAATGGGACAGGGGACCGCTGAAGCTTTCTTT. Translated, it gives CASSPMGQGTAEAFF. The rearrangement links TRBV7-3 to TRBJ1-1; TRBD1 matches 10 bases. There are 15 residues in the CDR3. From germline, CDR1 is SGHTA and CDR2 FQGTGA. V lost 5 bases to trimming and J lost 6 bases; unmatched junction nucleotides: 9. Looking up the rest from reference TRBV7-3 and TRBJ1-1 gives the full variable domain: GAGVSQTPSNKVTEKGKYVELRCDPISGHTALYWYRQSLGQGPEFLIYFQGTGAADDSGLPNDRFFAVRPEGSVSTLKIQRTERGDSAVYLCASSPMGQGTAEAFFGQGTRLTVV.

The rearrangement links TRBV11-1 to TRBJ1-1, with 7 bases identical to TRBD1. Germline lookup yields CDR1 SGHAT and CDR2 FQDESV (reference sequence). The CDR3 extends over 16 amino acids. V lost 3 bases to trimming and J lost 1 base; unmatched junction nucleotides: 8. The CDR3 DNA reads TGTGCCAGCAGCTTGAGAGGAGGGACAGCGAACACTGAAGCTTTCTTT. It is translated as CASSLRGGTANTEAFF.

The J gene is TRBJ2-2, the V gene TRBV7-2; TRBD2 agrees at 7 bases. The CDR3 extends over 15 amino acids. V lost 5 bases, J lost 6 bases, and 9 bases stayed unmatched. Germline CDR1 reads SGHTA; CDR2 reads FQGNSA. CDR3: CASSVGLGMAGELFF. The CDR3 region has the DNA TGTGCCAGCAGCGTCGGACTAGGGATGGCCGGGGAGCTGTTTTTT. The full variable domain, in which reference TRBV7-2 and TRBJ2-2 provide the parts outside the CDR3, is GAGVSQSPSNKVTEKGKDVELRCDPISGHTALYWYRQSLGQGLEFLIYFQGNSAPDKSGLPSDRFSAERTGGSVSTLTIQRTQQEDSAVYLCASSVGLGMAGELFFGEGSRLTVL.

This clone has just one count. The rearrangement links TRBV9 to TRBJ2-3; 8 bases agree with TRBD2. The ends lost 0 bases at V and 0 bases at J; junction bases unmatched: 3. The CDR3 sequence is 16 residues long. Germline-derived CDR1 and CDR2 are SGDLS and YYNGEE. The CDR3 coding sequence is TGTGCCAGCAGCGTAGGACTAGCGTCTAGCACAGATACGCAGTATTTT. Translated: CASSVGLASSTDTQYF.

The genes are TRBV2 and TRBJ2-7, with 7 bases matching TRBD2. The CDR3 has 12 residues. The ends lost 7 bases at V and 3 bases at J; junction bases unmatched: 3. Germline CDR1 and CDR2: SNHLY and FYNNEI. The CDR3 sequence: CASNLAVYEQYF. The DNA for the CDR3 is TGTGCCAGCAATCTAGCGGTCTACGAGCAGTACTTC.

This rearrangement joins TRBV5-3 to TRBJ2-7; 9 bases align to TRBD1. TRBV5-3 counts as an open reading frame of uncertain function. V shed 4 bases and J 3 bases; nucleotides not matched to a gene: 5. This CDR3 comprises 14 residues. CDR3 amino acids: CARSRRQGDYEQYF. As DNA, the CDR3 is TGTGCCAGAAGCCGGAGACAGGGGGACTACGAGCAGTACTTC.

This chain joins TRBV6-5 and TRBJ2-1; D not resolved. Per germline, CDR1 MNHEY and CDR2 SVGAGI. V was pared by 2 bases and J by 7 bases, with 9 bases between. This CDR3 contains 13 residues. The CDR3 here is CASSYDQANEQFF. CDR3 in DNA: TGTGCCAGCAGTTACGATCAGGCAAATGAGCAGTTCTTC.

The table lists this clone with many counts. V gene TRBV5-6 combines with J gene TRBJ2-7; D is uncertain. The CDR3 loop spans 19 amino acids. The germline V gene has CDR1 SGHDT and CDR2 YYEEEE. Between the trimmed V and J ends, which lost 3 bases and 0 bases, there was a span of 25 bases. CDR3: CASSSRWVVTSKSSYEQYF. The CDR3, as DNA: TGTGCCAGCAGCTCCCGGTGGGTTGTGACCTCTAAGAGCTCCTACGAGCAGTACTTC.

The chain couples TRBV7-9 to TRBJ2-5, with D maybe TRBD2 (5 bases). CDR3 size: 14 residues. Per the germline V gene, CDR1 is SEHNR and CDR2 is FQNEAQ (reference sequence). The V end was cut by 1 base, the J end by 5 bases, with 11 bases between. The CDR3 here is CASSLGLAVETQYF. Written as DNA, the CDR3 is TGTGCCAGCAGCTTAGGGCTAGCCGTCGAGACCCAGTACTTC. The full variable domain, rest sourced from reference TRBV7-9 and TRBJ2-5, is DTGVSQNPRHKITKRGQNVTFRCDPISEHNRLYWYRQTLGQGPEFLTYFQNEAQLEKSRLLSDRFSAERPKGSFSTLEIQRTEQGDSAMYLCASSLGLAVETQYFGPGTRLLVL.